This entry concerns a single T cell receptor beta chain. The antigen remains unidentified. This table comes from immunoSEQ multiplex PCR, and its TCRdb copy is limited to in-frame clones, with some not included. The top ten clones hold roughly 3.5% of a sample with 45,000 to 65,000 clones, around 80% of them seen once. The data belong to a study of early stage breast cancer tumors. Study-wide results and caveats: Comparing each tissue with blood distinguished tumor from normal in 14 of 16 patients.

This CDR3 spans 14 amino acids. Per germline, CDR1 SGHAT and CDR2 FQNNGV. The germline V and J ends were trimmed by 5 bases and 0 bases, with 8 bases remaining between them. This TCR came from a person aged 35 to 50 with breast cancer. The sequencing input was blood. The V and J genes are TRBV11-2 and TRBJ1-3; D is uncertain. This CDR3 is CASSRGISGNTIYF. CDR3 nucleotides: TGTGCCAGCAGCCGGGGTATCTCTGGAAACACCATATATTTT.